Each of the 18 T cell receptor beta chains below was sequenced from the same sample in a study of vaccination effects on CD4 cells after COVID-19 (dated by TCRdb to the early 2020s). The library was generated by the immunoSEQ multiplex PCR assay. In TCRdb, the immuneACCESS table is reduced to in-frame sequences with V and J assigned. These tables do not hold every clone; where another copy was compared, an unresolved V gene accounts for under half, and the others remain unexplained. The table for this sample lists 15,000 or so clones; about 80% of them were counted only once. Clones ranked in the top ten supply under 25% of the sample. The ViraFEST assay stimulated PBMC with viral peptide pools and then used TCR sequencing to identify antigen-specific CD4+ T cell clonotypes by expansion. After about 9 days of culture, CD4+ T cells were isolated with the EasySep CD4+ T cell isolation kit. PCR-confirmed SARS-CoV-2 infection had occurred in convalescent patients between March and December 2020, before the Alpha, Beta and Delta variants emerged in the United States. Participants received two doses of either the BNT162b2 or the mRNA-1273 mRNA SARS-CoV-2 vaccine.

Which antigens these TCRs recognize remains unknown. Sequences were derived from CD4+ T cells from PBMCs cultured with SARS-CoV-2 spike peptides, sampled after COVID-19 vaccination. The sample's cell subset or site, from its label and the paper: SARS-CoV-2 spike overlapping peptide pool stimulation. Receptors originate from a human donor who had a prior SARS-CoV-2 infection.

V gene TRBV4-2 combines with J gene TRBJ2-1, with 7 bases fitting TRBD2. Germline V lookup: CDR1 LGHNA, CDR2 YNFKEQ. The length of the CDR3 is 16 residues. Germline trimming cut 1 base from V and 2 bases from J; bases unmatched to any gene: 5. In DNA form, the CDR3 reads TGTGCCAGCAGCCAAGCAACTAGCGAGGCCTACAATGAGCAGTTCTTC. It encodes CASSQATSEAYNEQFF.

The chain couples TRBV19 to TRBJ1-2; 8 bases line up with TRBD1. The V gene's germline CDR1 is LNHDA and CDR2 SQIVND (reference sequence). The CDR3 is 14 residues long. V gave up 3 bases and J gave up 3 bases; unmatched junction bases: 3. The CDR3 bases are TGTGCCAGTAGTATCAGGGGGCCCCACTATGGCTACACCTTC. This gives the protein CASSIRGPHYGYTF.

The chain combines TRBV19 with TRBJ1-2; 10 bases are shared with TRBD1. With 7 bases clipped from V and 4 bases from J, the junction kept 3 bases outside the gene matches. There are 13 residues in the CDR3. The V gene's germline CDR1 is LNHDA and CDR2 SQIVND (reference sequence). CDR3 in DNA: TGTGCCAGTACCTGGACAGGGGGCTATGGCTACACCTTC. Its protein product is CASTWTGGYGYTF. Drawing the rest from reference TRBV19 and TRBJ1-2, the complete variable domain is DGGITQSPKYLFRKEGQNVTLSCEQNLNHDAMYWYRQDPGQGLRLIYYSQIVNDFQKGDIAEGYSVSREKKESFPLTVTSAQKNPTAFYLCASTWTGGYGYTFGSGTRLTVV.

This chain joins TRBV11-2 and TRBJ1-4, with TRBD1 identical over 8 bases. The CDR3 contains 14 residues. Trimming cost V 4 bases and J 11 bases; bases outside gene matches: 9. The germline V gene encodes CDR1 SGHAT and CDR2 FQNNGV. CDR3 amino acids: CASSSSSTGVKLFF. In DNA form, the CDR3 reads TGTGCCAGCAGCTCCAGCTCGACAGGGGTTAAACTGTTTTTT.

The rearrangement links TRBV18 to TRBJ2-3; D call uncertain. This CDR3 comprises 13 residues. Trimming removed 4 bases from V and 5 bases from J, with 10 bases in between. Germline lookup yields CDR1 KGHSH and CDR2 LQKENI. CDR3 in DNA: TGTGCCAGCTCACTCACAGAAGAAGATACGCAGTATTTT. It yields the protein CASSLTEEDTQYF.

This clone was picked up a small number of times. The chain couples TRBV18 to TRBJ1-2; 9 bases align to TRBD1. V lost 2 bases, J lost 5 bases, and 3 bases stayed unmatched. Germline CDR1 and CDR2: KGHSH and LQKENI. The CDR3 has 14 residues. For the CDR3, the DNA is TGTGCCAGCTCACCATACAGGGGGCGGTATGGCTACACCTTC. This encodes CASSPYRGRYGYTF.

This chain uses TRBV5-1 with TRBJ2-5, with a weak D call TRBD1 (5 bases). Per germline, CDR1 SGHRS and CDR2 YFSETQ. The CDR3 length is 13 residues. V lost 10 bases to trimming and J lost 2 bases, with 15 bases between them. CDR3 sequence (DNA): TGCGCCTCCAGGGCGGCAGGGCAAGAGACCCAGTACTTC. It is translated as CASRAAGQETQYF.

This clone counts as medium-sized. The rearrangement joins TRBV3-1 (or the pseudogene TRBV3-2) to TRBJ1-2; D ambiguous. Germline V gene sequence: CDR1 LGHDT, CDR2 YNNKEL (reference sequence). CDR3 length: 11 residues. Trimming shortened V by 2 bases and J by 8 bases, and 6 bases separated the two germline ends. In DNA form, the CDR3 reads TGTGCCAGCAGCCAATCGTTCGGCTACACCTTC. Translating gives CASSQSFGYTF.

V gene TRBV6-6 combines with J gene TRBJ1-1, with D perhaps matching TRBD1 (5 bases). The CDR3 contains 14 residues. Per germline, CDR1 MNHNY and CDR2 SVGAGI (reference sequence). The V gene lost 8 bases and the J gene lost 4 bases, with 17 bases spanning the gap. CDR3 nucleotides: TGTGCCAGCTTTGAAGAGGGGAAGGGCACTGAAGCTTTCTTT. This sequence encodes CASFEEGKGTEAFF.

The chain is built from TRBV7-3 and TRBJ2-5; D is undetermined. V shed 5 bases and J shed 3 bases, with 10 bases lying between them. The CDR3 runs 13 residues. Germline V gives CDR1 SGHTA, CDR2 FQGTGA. In DNA, the CDR3 is TGTGCCAGCAGCCTACTTCACGAAGAGACCCAGTACTTC. It yields the protein CASSLLHEETQYF.

The chain recombines TRBV12-5 with TRBJ2-1, with D uncertain. The CDR3 runs to 15 residues. Per germline, CDR1 LGHNT and CDR2 FRNRAP. The germline V and J ends were trimmed by 6 bases and 0 bases, with 12 bases remaining between them. CDR3: CASGGRLVSYNEQFF. In DNA form, the CDR3 reads TGTGCTAGTGGGGGCCGACTTGTCTCCTACAATGAGCAGTTCTTC.

The chain carries TRBV2 and TRBJ2-5; TRBD1 agrees at 9 bases. The germline V gene encodes CDR1 SNHLY and CDR2 FYNNEI. V lost 10 bases, J lost 5 bases, and 5 bases stayed unmatched. The CDR3 extends over 12 amino acids. Written as DNA, the CDR3 is TGTGCCACCACCGGGACAGGGGAGACCCAGTACTTC. It encodes CATTGTGETQYF. Complete variable domain (other parts from reference TRBV2 and TRBJ2-5): EPEVTQTPSHQVTQMGQEVILRCVPISNHLYFYWYRQILGQKVEFLVSFYNNEISEKSEIFDDQFSVERPDGSNFTLKIRSTKLEDSAMYFCATTGTGETQYFGPGTRLLVL.

This rearrangement joins TRBV5-1 to TRBJ2-2; D might be TRBD1 (6 bases). The germline CDR1 and CDR2 sequences are SGHRS and YFSETQ. Trimming left V 6 bases short and J 5 bases short, with 20 bases between. The CDR3 length is 16 residues. This chain's CDR3 is CASKLQGRGMTGELFF. The CDR3 coding sequence is TGCGCCAGCAAGCTGCAGGGCAGGGGAATGACCGGGGAGCTGTTTTTT.

J is TRBJ2-3 and V is TRBV9; 8 bases are a match to TRBD1. Germline V gives CDR1 SGDLS, CDR2 YYNGEE. This CDR3 spans 16 amino acids. Trimming at V came to 1 base and at J to 2 bases, leaving 6 bases not matched to a gene. The CDR3 sequence: CASSVIQGAVTDTQYF. As DNA, the CDR3 is TGTGCCAGCAGCGTAATCCAGGGGGCAGTCACAGATACGCAGTATTTT.

The V call is TRBV6-5, the J call TRBJ2-3; D unresolved. The CDR3 has 13 amino acids. V lost 4 bases, J lost 1 base, and 6 bases lay in between. CDR1 and CDR2 from the germline V gene are MNHEY and SVGAGI. In DNA, the CDR3 is TGTGCCAGCAGTTCCGACGGCACAGATACGCAGTATTTT. This codes for CASSSDGTDTQYF.

This clone has just one count. This chain joins TRBV12-3 or TRBV12-4 and TRBJ1-4; no reliable D call. V lost 3 bases and J 8 bases, leaving 4 bases between the germline ends. The CDR3 runs to 11 residues. The CDR3 DNA reads TGTGCCAGCAGTTTCGGAGAAAAACTGTTTTTT. Translated, it gives CASSFGEKLFF.

Only a few counts were recorded for this clone. This chain uses TRBV20-1 with TRBJ2-1; unclear D gene. This CDR3 comprises 10 residues. The ends were cut back, 3 bases at V and 6 bases at J, with 3 bases in the middle. Per the germline V gene, CDR1 is DFQATT and CDR2 is SNEGSKA (reference sequence). The CDR3 DNA sequence: TGCAGTGCTAGCCCCAATGAGCAGTTCTTC. As protein: CSASPNEQFF.

This chain links TRBV2 with TRBJ2-7; D may correspond to TRBD1 or TRBD2 (6 bases each). CDR1 and CDR2 from the germline V gene are SNHLY and FYNNEI. The CDR3 length is 15 residues. V lost 8 bases, J lost 6 bases, and 23 bases lay in between. The DNA of the CDR3 is TGTGCCAGCTGTGTGGGGGGCAGGGTCGAGGGCGAGCAGTACTTC. It encodes CASCVGGRVEGEQYF.